This T cell receptor (beta chain) was recovered during a study of blood T cells in healthy people across ages (dated by TCRdb to the mid-2010s). Concerning the study at large: In model experiments, template switching captured about one uniquely barcoded TCR beta cDNA molecule for every two T cells. Age-related changes in TCR beta repertoire diversity were measured in the study by deep sequencing normalized with unique cDNA molecular identifiers. Four age groups were formed from the donors: young (average roughly 15 years), middle-aged (less than 40), aged (roughly 59) and long-lived (more than 75). Donors of different ages were randomly distributed across sequencing lanes to avoid experimental bias. The study analyzed two additional independent replicas of 1 million unique cDNA reads from the same blood draw for two donors, one aged 18 to 30 and one aged 80 or older. Summary of the overall study and its limitations: There was a strong correlation between observed TCR beta diversity and the percentage of naive T cells measured by flow cytometry. Compared with the aged group, more naive CD4+ T cells, fewer expanded clones and increased TCR diversity were shown by the long-lived group, suggesting age selection. Since profiling was done on bulk unsorted PBMCs, naive and antigen-experienced compartments could not be conclusively compared. Total diversity estimates from one million sequenced T cells were considered lower bounds and underestimates. Observed TCR beta diversity per million T cells fell roughly linearly with age, and a significant reduction was already apparent by age about 43. The CMV infection status of donors was not known, potentially confounding age-related changes in expanded clonotypes.

Concerning this clonotype: Its antigen is still unknown. No base-level quality is on record; no much larger clone is a single base apart.

CDR1 and CDR2 are read off the germline V gene as SQVTM and ANQGSEA. A distance of 11 bases separates the germline ends of V and J, which lose 2 bases and 4 bases respectively. The cysteine opens and the phenylalanine closes a CDR3 of 14 amino acids. Just CDR3 DNA is preserved here, 42 bases in frame from base 1. Library generation was performed with 5' RACE. The data were produced on an Illumina HiSeq 2500. A second PCR of roughly 6 to 11 cycles was run with a J-beta primer mix and a sample-barcoded 5' primer. A template-switch 5' adaptor carrying 12 random nucleotides introduced a unique molecular identifier onto each TCR beta cDNA molecule. Each sample yielded at least 3 million CDR3-containing paired-end reads. First-strand cDNA was synthesized from all RNA with the Mint cDNA synthesis kit, primed by a TRBC-specific oligonucleotide. Following uracil-DNA glycosylase treatment, all cDNA underwent a first 18-cycle PCR with the universal primers M1SS and BC2_uni_R. As for the authors' bioinformatics: For normalization, 1 million high-quality reads were randomly selected from each sample, with every read carrying a distinct molecular identifier. Instead of being binned into consensus sequences, reads with shared molecular identifiers were discarded. MiTCR, with a Q25 quality threshold and the strictest error-elimination algorithm, was used for CDR3 identification, clonotype clustering and error correction. Lower-bound total TCR beta diversity was estimated with a nonparametric unseen species model using Euler transformation. Clones were called with MiXCR by TCRdb after fastp trimmed the public reads at Q25, and only in-frame beta chains were retained. A single entry per CDR3 protein holds the most common genes and DNA from its merged rows. What appears here as the V and J calls and clone size reflects TCRdb's work, not the paper's. A total of 1.5 million to 2 million distinct CDR3 sequences appear in this sample, roughly 28% of them only once. Jointly, the top ten make up less than 9.5% of the sample.

The donors were 40 or so Caucasian individuals from Russia, aged roughly 6 to 95 years, who were systemically healthy. Each donor gave 8 to 10 milliliters of peripheral blood, drawn into EDTA-treated Vacutainer tubes. Ficoll-Paque density-gradient centrifugation was used to isolate PBMCs, with at least 7 million per sample. Trizol reagent was used to extract total RNA from PBMCs, with at least 5 micrograms per sample. For every donor, flow cytometry on a PBMC aliquot measured the percentage of naive CD45RAhigh/CD27high T cells. The sequenced material came from blood. In this chain, TRBV29-1 is recombined with TRBJ2-2; too little of a D gene remains to name it. The clonotype was recovered from a woman in her twenties or thirties in good health. CDR3 protein: CSVERLGGTGELFF. DNA sequence: TGCAGCGTTGAACGTCTCGGTGGCACCGGGGAGCTGTTTTTT.